This TCR beta chain was captured in a study of OX40 agonist ivuxolimab in advanced cancers. Study-wide results and caveats: Among the lowest peripheral clonal expansion occurred in 0.1-3.0 mg/kg partial responders.

Sequenced by immunoSEQ multiplex PCR; TCRdb stores in-frame clones only, minus some. The table has about 9,000 clones, 75% to 85% seen once; the top ten hold 17%. Only one count was recorded for this clone. Its specificity is not known. The J segment lost 7 bases and the V segment lost 4 bases, leaving 7 bases of the junction unmatched. The CDR3 is 14 residues long. In germline, CDR1 is LGHNA, CDR2 YSLEER. The origin of this receptor is an adult with an advanced solid tumor such as melanoma, head and neck, liver or kidney cancer. The chain combines TRBV4-3 with TRBJ1-2, with 9 bases aligning to TRBD1. The material was CD4+ or CD8+ T cells sorted from blood, obtained in a trial of the OX40 agonist ivuxolimab. The CDR3 region has the DNA TGCGCCAGCAGCCCTATACAGGGGGCGGCTGGCTACACCTTC. Amino acids: CASSPIQGAAGYTF.